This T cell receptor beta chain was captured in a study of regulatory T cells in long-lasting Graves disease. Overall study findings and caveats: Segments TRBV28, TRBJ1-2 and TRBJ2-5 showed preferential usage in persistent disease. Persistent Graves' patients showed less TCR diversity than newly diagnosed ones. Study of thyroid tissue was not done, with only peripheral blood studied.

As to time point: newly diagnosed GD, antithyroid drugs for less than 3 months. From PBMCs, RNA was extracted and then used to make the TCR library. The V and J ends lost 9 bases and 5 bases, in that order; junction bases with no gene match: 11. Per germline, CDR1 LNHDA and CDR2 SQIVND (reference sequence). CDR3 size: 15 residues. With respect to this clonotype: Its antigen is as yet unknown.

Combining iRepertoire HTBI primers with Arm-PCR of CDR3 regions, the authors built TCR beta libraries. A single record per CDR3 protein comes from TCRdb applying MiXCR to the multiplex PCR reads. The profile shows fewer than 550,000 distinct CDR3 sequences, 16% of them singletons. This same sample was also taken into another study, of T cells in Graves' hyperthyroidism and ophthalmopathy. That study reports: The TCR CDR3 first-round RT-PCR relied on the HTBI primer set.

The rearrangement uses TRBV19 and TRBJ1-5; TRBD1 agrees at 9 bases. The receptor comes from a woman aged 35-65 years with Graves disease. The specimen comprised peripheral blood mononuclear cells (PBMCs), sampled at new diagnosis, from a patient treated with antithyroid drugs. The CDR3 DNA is TGTGCCAGCAGAACCGGGACAGGGATTTATCAGCCCCAGCATTTT. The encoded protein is CASRTGTGIYQPQHF.